A single sample is the source of the 32 T cell receptor beta chains below, sequenced in a study of monozygotic twins with cystic fibrosis. Using immunoSEQ multiplex PCR, the repertoire was profiled, and TCRdb retains in-frame clones only, with some absent. The table records around 10,000 clones, roughly nine tenths of them present only once. The specimen sequenced was blood. These receptors all come from a boy between 2 and 10 years old with cystic fibrosis.

CDR3 sequence: CAWMVHVPGPTIYGYTF. The CDR3 DNA is TGTGCCTGGATGGTCCATGTCCCAGGTCCTACTATCTATGGCTACACCTTC. The genes are TRBV30 and TRBJ1-2; no firm D call. Germline V lookup: CDR1 GTSNPN, CDR2 SVGIG (reference sequence). The CDR3 extends over 17 amino acids. Trimming left V 4 bases short and J 4 bases short, with 25 bases between.

The rearrangement joins TRBV6-1 to TRBJ2-1; D possibly corresponds to TRBD2 (7 bases). Trimming removed 4 bases at V and 5 bases at J, with 12 bases between. Germline CDR1 reads MNHNS; CDR2 reads SASEGT. The CDR3 consists of 14 residues. The CDR3 nucleotides are TGTGCCAGCAGTGGGGAGGGGGACCACAATGAGCAGTTCTTC. This translates into CASSGEGDHNEQFF.

The gene calls are TRBV15 and TRBJ2-4; D is possibly TRBD2 (5 bases). V gave up 2 bases and J gave up 3 bases, with 14 bases separating them. CDR3 length equals 16 residues. In germline, CDR1 is LNHNV, CDR2 YYDKDF (reference sequence). The CDR3 loop is CATSRPPEGDKNIQYF. CDR3 sequence (DNA): TGTGCCACCAGCAGACCCCCCGAGGGAGACAAAAACATTCAGTACTTC.

The chain has TRBV6-1 and TRBJ1-5; D possibly corresponds to TRBD1 (5 bases). This CDR3 contains 13 residues. Germline assignment: CDR1 MNHNS and CDR2 SASEGT. V was pared by 8 bases and J by 1 base, with 9 bases between. The chain's CDR3 is CASLRGSNQPQHF. For the CDR3, the DNA is TGTGCCAGCTTGCGGGGGAGCAATCAGCCCCAGCATTTT.

This chain joins TRBV14 and TRBJ2-5; a possible D gene is TRBD2 (6 bases). Germline CDR1 and CDR2: SGHDN and FVKESK. The germline V and J ends were trimmed by 0 bases and 5 bases, with 13 bases remaining between them. This CDR3 contains 15 residues. CDR3 nucleotide sequence: TGTGCCAGCAGCCAAGATCGCCTAGCGAGGGAGACCCAGTACTTC. Translation gives CASSQDRLARETQYF.

The chain joins TRBV2 to TRBJ1-4, with D perhaps matching TRBD1 (5 bases). Looked up from germline, CDR1 is SNHLY and CDR2 is FYNNEI. Trimming took 9 bases from V and 5 from J, leaving 16 bases between them. CDR3 size: 14 residues. The CDR3 region is CASTLEGRNEKLFF. The CDR3 nucleotides read TGTGCCAGTACCCTGGAGGGGAGGAATGAAAAACTGTTTTTT.

There are a few counts of this clone. The chain links TRBV10-3 to TRBJ1-5; the match to TRBD1 covers 9 bases. Germline loops: CDR1 ENHRY, CDR2 SYGVKD. The CDR3 sequence is 14 residues long. V dropped 6 bases and J dropped 2; count of bases not matched to a gene: 2. The CDR3 nucleotides read TGTGCCATCAGGGGACAGGGTGGCAATCAGCCCCAGCATTTT. It encodes CAIRGQGGNQPQHF.

This chain joins TRBV15 and TRBJ1-1; D gene unclear. V lost 2 bases and J lost 5, with 21 bases in between. Germline V lookup: CDR1 LNHNV, CDR2 YYDKDF (reference sequence). CDR3 size: 17 residues. The DNA for the CDR3 is TGTGCCACCAGCAGAAAGTTAAGGGAGGAGATTAGGACTGAAGCTTTCTTT. Translating gives CATSRKLREEIRTEAFF.

The chain carries TRBV6-6 and TRBJ2-7; maybe TRBD2 (5 bases). V shed 6 bases and J shed 0 bases, with 12 bases lying between them. There are 14 residues in the CDR3. In germline, CDR1 is MNHNY, CDR2 SVGAGI (reference sequence). CDR3 region: CASSPNGDSYEQYF. The DNA for the CDR3 is TGTGCCAGCAGCCCCAACGGGGACTCCTACGAGCAGTACTTC.

The rearrangement links TRBV19 to TRBJ2-1; a weak D match, TRBD1 (6 bases). V was clipped by 3 bases and J by 9 bases, with 18 bases between them. CDR3 length: 15 amino acids. Germline loops: CDR1 LNHDA, CDR2 SQIVND (reference sequence). CDR3 DNA: TGTGCCAGTAGTATCCCAGGGGTCGGTATCGGTGAGCAGTTCTTC. Protein: CASSIPGVGIGEQFF.

This chain uses TRBV6-6 with TRBJ1-6; D not resolved. The germline gives CDR1 MNHNY, CDR2 SVGAGI (reference sequence). The ends were cut back, 6 bases at V and 6 bases at J, with 12 bases in the middle. The CDR3 runs 14 residues. The CDR3 loop is CASSPGGANSPLHF. In DNA, the CDR3 is TGTGCCAGCAGCCCCGGTGGAGCTAATTCACCCCTCCACTTT.

The genes are TRBV7-9 and TRBJ2-1; 7 nucleotides line up with TRBD1. The CDR3 sequence is 14 residues long. Per the germline V gene, CDR1 is SEHNR and CDR2 is FQNEAQ (reference sequence). With 2 bases clipped from V and 7 bases from J, the junction kept 5 bases outside the gene matches. CDR3 sequence: CASSLKGAENEQFF. The CDR3 DNA reads TGTGCCAGCAGCTTAAAGGGGGCGGAAAATGAGCAGTTCTTC.

This sequence joins TRBV5-1 and TRBJ2-7; TRBD1 matches at 11 bases. There are 15 residues in the CDR3. After removal of 1 base from V and 5 bases from J, the junction contained 5 bases not matched to a gene. Germline CDR1 is SGHRS and CDR2 is YFSETQ. Here the CDR3 DNA reads TGCGCCAGCAGCTTGATAGGACAGGGGGCCAACGAGCAGTACTTC. It translates to CASSLIGQGANEQYF.

The chain carries TRBV7-9 and TRBJ1-2; 8 bases line up with TRBD1. CDR3 size: 15 residues. The J segment lost 2 bases and the V segment lost 5 bases, leaving 7 bases of the junction unmatched. Germline loops: CDR1 SEHNR, CDR2 FQNEAQ (reference sequence). CDR3 sequence (DNA): TGTGCCAGCAGCGCGGACAGGGAAAGGAACTATGGCTACACCTTC. Protein: CASSADRERNYGYTF.

The chain joins TRBV7-8 to TRBJ1-6; D is perhaps TRBD1 (6 bases). Germline CDR1 SGHVS, CDR2 FQNEAQ. The CDR3 is 16 residues long. V lost 4 bases and J 5 bases, leaving 15 bases between the germline ends. DNA for the CDR3: TGTGCCAGCAGCTCGCCTGAACAGGGAAATAATTCACCCCTCCACTTT. Translation: CASSSPEQGNNSPLHF.

The chain employs TRBV5-1 and TRBJ1-4; 8 bases align to TRBD1. The CDR3 runs 19 residues. Germline trimming cut 1 base from V and 1 base from J; bases unmatched to any gene: 12. Germline V gene lookup returns CDR1 SGHRS and CDR2 YFSETQ. The CDR3: CASSLRGGQGAVTNEKLFF. In DNA form, the CDR3 reads TGCGCCAGCAGCTTGCGGGGAGGCCAGGGGGCAGTAACTAATGAAAAACTGTTTTTT.

The chain joins TRBV5-1 to TRBJ2-2; no definite D call. This CDR3 has 15 amino acids. Trimming left V 0 bases short and J 4 bases short, with 10 bases between. Germline values: CDR1 SGHRS, CDR2 YFSETQ. CDR3 loop: CASSLGSSSTGELFF. In DNA form, the CDR3 reads TGCGCCAGCAGCTTGGGGTCTTCGAGCACCGGGGAGCTGTTTTTT.

The CDR3 DNA sequence: TGTGCCAGCAGCTTCGGTAGGGAGACTGAAGCTTTCTTT. It translates to CASSFGRETEAFF. The rearrangement uses TRBV7-3 and TRBJ1-1; unclear D gene. Per the germline V gene, CDR1 is SGHTA and CDR2 is FQGTGA. This CDR3 is 13 amino acids long. V lost 3 bases to trimming and J lost 5 bases, with 10 bases between them.

The chain carries TRBV30 and TRBJ1-3; 7 bases line up with TRBD1. Germline V gene lookup returns CDR1 GTSNPN and CDR2 SVGIG (reference sequence). V shed 5 bases, J shed 0 bases, and the junction held 4 bases outside the gene matches. This CDR3 region has 14 residues. CDR3 region: CAWGQDYSGNTIYF. In DNA, the CDR3 is TGTGCCTGGGGACAGGATTACTCTGGAAACACCATATATTTT.

This clone appeared once. V is TRBV7-2 and J is TRBJ2-3, with TRBD2 matching 12 bases. J was trimmed by 4 bases and V by 4 bases; bases with no gene match: 6. Germline V gene data show CDR1 as SGHTA and CDR2 as FQGNSA. The CDR3 runs to 16 residues. As DNA, the CDR3 is TGTGCCAGCAGCTGGAGACTAGCGGGGGAGTCAGATACGCAGTATTTT. This sequence encodes CASSWRLAGESDTQYF. Full variable domain (missing parts from reference TRBV7-2 and TRBJ2-3): GAGVSQSPSNKVTEKGKDVELRCDPISGHTALYWYRQSLGQGLEFLIYFQGNSAPDKSGLPSDRFSAERTGGSVSTLTIQRTQQEDSAVYLCASSWRLAGESDTQYFGPGTRLTVL.

The chain links TRBV7-9 to TRBJ1-1, with unresolved D. Germline V gene data show CDR1 as SEHNR and CDR2 as FQNEAQ (reference sequence). This CDR3 is 14 amino acids long. Trimming took 1 base from V and 6 from J, leaving 12 bases between them. CDR3 in DNA: TGTGCCAGCAGCTTAGGGGTAAAGGGTGCTGAAGCTTTCTTT. Encoded protein: CASSLGVKGAEAFF.

J is TRBJ1-1 and V is TRBV5-6; D gene ambiguous. Germline assignment: CDR1 SGHDT and CDR2 YYEEEE. The CDR3 spans 14 residues. Trimming stripped 2 bases from V and 0 bases from J, with 8 bases between. The CDR3 nucleotides read TGTGCCAGCAGCTTAGAGGGCATGAACACTGAAGCTTTCTTT. Its protein is CASSLEGMNTEAFF.

The rearrangement links TRBV10-2 to TRBJ2-3; D possibly corresponds to TRBD1 (5 bases). Trimming cost V 10 bases and J 3 bases, with 14 bases left between them. The germline V gene has CDR1 WSHSY and CDR2 SAAADI. This CDR3 has 13 amino acids. CDR3 sequence (DNA): TGCGCCACCAGACAGCCTCCTACAGATACGCAGTATTTT. It translates to CATRQPPTDTQYF.

This sequence joins TRBV6-6 and TRBJ2-7; D is perhaps TRBD1 (6 bases). This CDR3 region has 14 residues. Trimming left V 4 bases short and J 0 bases short, with 10 bases between. Germline assignment: CDR1 MNHNY and CDR2 SVGAGI (reference sequence). The DNA of the CDR3 is TGTGCCAGCAGTTTCACGACAGGCTCCTACGAGCAGTACGTC. It encodes CASSFTTGSYEQYV.

V usage is TRBV9 and J usage is TRBJ2-2, with D perhaps matching TRBD1 (6 bases). V lost 4 bases to trimming and J lost 7 bases, with 14 bases between them. CDR3 length: 14 residues. Germline CDR1 reads SGDLS; CDR2 reads YYNGEE. The DNA of the CDR3 is TGTGCCAGCAGCCGAGGGCAGGGGAACGGGGAGCTGTTTTTT. It is translated as CASSRGQGNGELFF.

This rearrangement joins TRBV5-4 to TRBJ1-2, with 8 bases matching TRBD1. The CDR3 is 15 residues long. The V gene end was trimmed by 3 bases and the J gene end by 3 bases; junction bases not matched to a gene: 7. Germline lookup yields CDR1 SGHNT and CDR2 YYREEE (reference sequence). The CDR3 protein is CASSSSTGGDYGYTF. The CDR3 DNA reads as TGTGCCAGCAGCTCGAGCACAGGGGGGGACTATGGCTACACCTTC.

The chain joins TRBV13 to TRBJ1-6; D ambiguous. Germline CDR1 is PRHDT and CDR2 is FYEKMQ (reference sequence). The CDR3 is 13 residues long. V was cut by 5 bases and J by 8 bases, with 10 bases left in between. CDR3 protein: CASSVEEDSPLHF. Here the CDR3 DNA reads TGTGCCAGCAGCGTAGAGGAGGATTCACCCCTCCACTTT.

V is TRBV7-2 and J is TRBJ2-3; D possibly corresponds to TRBD2 (6 bases). In germline, CDR1 is SGHTA, CDR2 FQGNSA. CDR3 size: 14 residues. V was pared by 4 bases and J by 1 base, with 9 bases between. The CDR3 protein is CASSSGLGTDTQYF. The CDR3 DNA sequence: TGTGCCAGCAGCTCGGGACTCGGCACAGATACGCAGTATTTT.

The chain is built from TRBV27 and TRBJ1-1; D ambiguous. The germline CDR1 and CDR2 sequences are MNHEY and SMNVEV (reference sequence). The CDR3 has 13 amino acids. The V and J ends lost 2 bases and 1 base respectively, with 5 bases between them. The CDR3 loop is CASSLIQNTEAFF. The CDR3 DNA reads TGTGCCAGCAGTTTAATCCAGAACACTGAAGCTTTCTTT.

This chain uses TRBV5-1 with TRBJ2-1, with D maybe TRBD2 (5 bases). CDR3 size: 14 residues. The germline gives CDR1 SGHRS, CDR2 YFSETQ. The V and J ends lost 3 bases and 8 bases respectively, with 15 bases between them. CDR3 residues: CASSSGSATDEQFF. DNA of the CDR3: TGCGCCAGCAGCTCGGGGTCGGCTACGGATGAGCAGTTCTTC.

The J gene is TRBJ2-7, the V gene TRBV9; D possibly matches TRBD1 or TRBD2 (5 bases each). CDR1 is SGDLS and CDR2 is YYNGEE in the germline V gene. Trimming took 5 bases from V and 4 from J, leaving 25 bases between them. The length of the CDR3 is 17 residues. CDR3 coding DNA: TGTGCCAGCAGGACAGAGGGCCAGGGCGTATTAACGTACGAGCAGTACTTC. Its protein product is CASRTEGQGVLTYEQYF. Full variable domain (remainder filled in from reference TRBV9 and TRBJ2-7): DSGVTQTPKHLITATGQRVTLRCSPRSGDLSVYWYQQSLDQGLQFLIQYYNGEERAKGNILERFSAQQFPDLHSELNLSSLELGDSALYFCASRTEGQGVLTYEQYFGPGTRLTVT.

The chain links TRBV5-1 to TRBJ2-1; TRBD2 is a possible D gene (5 bases). The germline V gene has CDR1 SGHRS and CDR2 YFSETQ. The CDR3 consists of 14 residues. V dropped 0 bases and J dropped 7 bases, with 11 bases sitting between them. The CDR3 region is CASSLGGATNEQFF. As DNA, the CDR3 is TGCGCCAGCAGCTTGGGGGGAGCGACAAATGAGCAGTTCTTC.